Sequencing of this T cell receptor beta chain was carried out in a study of OX40 agonist ivuxolimab in advanced cancers. Study at large: Ivuxolimab, an antibody acting as an agonist of OX40 (CD134), was used to treat patients. Anti-PD-1, anti-PD-L1 or anti-CTLA-4 therapy given earlier was allowed, and about 38% had some.

The repertoire was sequenced with immunoSEQ multiplex PCR; TCRdb's copy has only in-frame clones and lacks some. In the table there are under 70,000 clones, 86% of which are singletons. In germline, CDR1 is SGHRS, CDR2 YFSETQ. The CDR3 is made up of 14 amino acids. Between the trimmed V and J ends, which lost 3 bases and 4 bases, there was a span of 10 bases. The sample here was CD4+ or CD8+ T cells sorted from blood, taken in a trial of the OX40 agonist ivuxolimab. V gene TRBV5-1 combines with J gene TRBJ1-4, with D perhaps matching TRBD1 (6 bases). This clonotype originated in an adult with an advanced solid tumor such as melanoma, head and neck, liver or kidney cancer. The CDR3 DNA follows: TGCGCCAGCAGCTGGAGGGGGTTTAATGAAAAACTGTTTTTT. Its translation is CASSWRGFNEKLFF.